Listed below are T cell receptor beta chains from one sample, sequenced in a study of cytomegalovirus exposure and HLA in healthy donors. Produced via immunoSEQ multiplex PCR; TCRdb's table is partial and in-frame only. The sample shows 35,000 to 45,000 clones, 50% of them seen only once. The sample consisted of PBMCs. Receptors originate from a human donor in good health. The conserved cysteine and the conserved F or W are not part of the CDR3 here. A D gene is named only where the DNA matches it firmly.

v_gene: TRBV7-2
j_gene: TRBJ2-5
d_gene: -
CDR3aa: ASSSPGQETQY

v_gene: TRBV5-1
j_gene: TRBJ2-7
d_gene: TRBD1
CDR3aa: ASSGTGDSYEQY

v_gene: TRBV6-5
j_gene: TRBJ2-2
d_gene: -
CDR3aa: ASSYVRGNTGELF

v_gene: TRBV13
j_gene: TRBJ2-7
d_gene: TRBD2
CDR3aa: ASSSLAGAGEQY

v_gene: TRBV29-1
j_gene: TRBJ1-1
d_gene: TRBD1
CDR3aa: SVARDRANTEAF

v_gene: TRBV7-3
j_gene: TRBJ1-5
d_gene: -
CDR3aa: ASSLGRVEFQPQH

v_gene: TRBV5-1
j_gene: TRBJ1-3
d_gene: -
CDR3aa: ASSLESLLLSSGNTIY

v_gene: TRBV27
j_gene: TRBJ2-6
d_gene: TRBD1
CDR3aa: ASSSTPDRGSGANVLT

v_gene: TRBV6-5
j_gene: TRBJ2-1
d_gene: TRBD2
CDR3aa: ASRGTSSYNEQF

v_gene: TRBV6-6
j_gene: -
d_gene: TRBD1
CDR3aa: ASRNGQGSYEQY

v_gene: TRBV18
j_gene: TRBJ2-2
d_gene: -
CDR3aa: ASSHQETGAGELF

v_gene: TRBV7-6
j_gene: TRBJ2-3
d_gene: TRBD2
CDR3aa: ASSLVAGGPFDTQY

v_gene: TRBV9
j_gene: TRBJ2-3
d_gene: -
CDR3aa: ASSVDQGEIDTQY

v_gene: TRBV11-3
j_gene: TRBJ2-3
d_gene: TRBD1
CDR3aa: ASSSQQGAGDTQY

v_gene: TRBV28
j_gene: TRBJ2-7
d_gene: -
CDR3aa: ASSTARRGPYEQY

v_gene: TRBV2
j_gene: TRBJ2-5
d_gene: -
CDR3aa: ASIRRGGETQY

v_gene: TRBV2
j_gene: TRBJ1-1
d_gene: TRBD1
CDR3aa: ASSGGPGGRRTEAF

v_gene: TRBV19
j_gene: TRBJ2-6
d_gene: TRBD2
CDR3aa: ASSPREGRLGANVLT

v_gene: TRBV5-6
j_gene: TRBJ2-5
d_gene: TRBD1
CDR3aa: ASSKKPGTGRVETQY

v_gene: TRBV29-1
j_gene: TRBJ1-2
d_gene: -
CDR3aa: SVEELAQNRLDYGYT

v_gene: TRBV11-2
j_gene: TRBJ1-2
d_gene: -
CDR3aa: ASSLEFRGDYGYT

v_gene: TRBV14
j_gene: TRBJ2-7
d_gene: TRBD1
CDR3aa: ASSQGKPGQGARNPYEQY

v_gene: TRBV30
j_gene: TRBJ2-2
d_gene: -
CDR3aa: AWSVRSTNTGELF

v_gene: TRBV11-2
j_gene: TRBJ2-5
d_gene: TRBD2
CDR3aa: ASSLIQRGETQY

v_gene: TRBV4-1
j_gene: TRBJ1-2
d_gene: TRBD1
CDR3aa: ASSQGGQFNYGYT

v_gene: TRBV4-3
j_gene: TRBJ2-2
d_gene: -
CDR3aa: ASSQGEGQGVGELF

v_gene: TRBV7-9
j_gene: TRBJ1-5
d_gene: TRBD1
CDR3aa: ASSQGQGNQPQH

v_gene: TRBV6-1
j_gene: TRBJ2-7
d_gene: TRBD2
CDR3aa: ASSELGGGSGTLRSSYEQY

v_gene: TRBV7-7
j_gene: TRBJ2-7
d_gene: -
CDR3aa: ASIHKGGPFGRNEQY

v_gene: TRBV4-3
j_gene: TRBJ1-1
d_gene: -
CDR3aa: ASSQRAGRNTEAF

v_gene: TRBV7-6
j_gene: TRBJ1-1
d_gene: -
CDR3aa: ASSSRLGGALNTEAF

v_gene: TRBV5-1
j_gene: TRBJ2-1
d_gene: TRBD2
CDR3aa: ASSPRLAGGSYNEQF

v_gene: TRBV7-9
j_gene: TRBJ2-1
d_gene: TRBD2
CDR3aa: ASSDDSGDYNEQF

v_gene: TRBV18
j_gene: TRBJ2-7
d_gene: -
CDR3aa: ASSREGGLYEQY

v_gene: TRBV19
j_gene: TRBJ1-3
d_gene: -
CDR3aa: ASSIRWGGNTIY

v_gene: TRBV28
j_gene: TRBJ2-7
d_gene: -
CDR3aa: ASKGGAYEQY

v_gene: TRBV7-2
j_gene: TRBJ2-7
d_gene: -
CDR3aa: ASSTHADSSYEQY

v_gene: TRBV5-5
j_gene: TRBJ2-4
d_gene: -
CDR3aa: ASSFSGAKNIQY

v_gene: TRBV7-3
j_gene: TRBJ2-1
d_gene: TRBD2
CDR3aa: ASSSLASGSDNEQF

v_gene: TRBV11-1
j_gene: TRBJ2-1
d_gene: TRBD1
CDR3aa: ASSLGQGVTSYNEQF

v_gene: TRBV19
j_gene: TRBJ1-2
d_gene: -
CDR3aa: ASSGTETGGYT

v_gene: TRBV19
j_gene: TRBJ1-5
d_gene: -
CDR3aa: ASSIYGGDQPQH